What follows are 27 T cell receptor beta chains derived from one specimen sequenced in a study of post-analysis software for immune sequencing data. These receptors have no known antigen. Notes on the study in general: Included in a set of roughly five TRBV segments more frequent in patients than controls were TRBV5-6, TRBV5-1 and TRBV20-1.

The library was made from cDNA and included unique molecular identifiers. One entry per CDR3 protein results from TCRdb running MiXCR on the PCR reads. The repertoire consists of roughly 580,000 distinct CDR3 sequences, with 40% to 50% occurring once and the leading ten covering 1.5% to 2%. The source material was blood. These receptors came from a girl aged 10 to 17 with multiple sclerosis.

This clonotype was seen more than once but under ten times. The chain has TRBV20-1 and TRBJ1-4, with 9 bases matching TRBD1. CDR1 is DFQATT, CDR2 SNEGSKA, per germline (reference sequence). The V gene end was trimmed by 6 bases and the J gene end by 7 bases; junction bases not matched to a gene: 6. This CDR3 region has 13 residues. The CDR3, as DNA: TGCAGTGCGAAAACAGGGGGCAGTGAAAAACTGTTTTTT. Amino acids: CSAKTGGSEKLFF.

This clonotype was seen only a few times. The CDR3 DNA is TGCAGTGCCCTATCGTTGGTCAAGGGGACGCGACCAGGGTTCAATGAGCAGTTCTTC. Amino acid sequence: CSALSLVKGTRPGFNEQFF. This chain connects TRBV20-1 to TRBJ2-1, with D possibly called TRBD1 or TRBD2 (5 bases each). CDR1 DFQATT and CDR2 SNEGSKA come from the germline V gene (reference sequence). CDR3 length: 19 residues. The germline V and J ends were trimmed by 6 bases and 6 bases, with 33 bases remaining between them.

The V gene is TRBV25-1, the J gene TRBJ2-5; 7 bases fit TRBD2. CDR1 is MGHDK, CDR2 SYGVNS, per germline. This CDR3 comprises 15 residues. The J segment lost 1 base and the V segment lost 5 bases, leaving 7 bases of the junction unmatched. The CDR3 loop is CASSFWGGVQETQYF. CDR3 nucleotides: TGTGCCAGCAGTTTTTGGGGGGGGGTCCAAGAGACCCAGTACTTC.

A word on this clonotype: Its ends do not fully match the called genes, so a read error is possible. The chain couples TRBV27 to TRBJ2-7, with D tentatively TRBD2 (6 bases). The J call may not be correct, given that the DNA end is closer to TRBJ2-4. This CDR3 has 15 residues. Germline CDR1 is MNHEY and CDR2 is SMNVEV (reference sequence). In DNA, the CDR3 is TGTACCAGCAGTCTCATTAGCGGCCCCTGCGACATTCAGTACTTC. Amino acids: CTSSLISGPCDIQYF.

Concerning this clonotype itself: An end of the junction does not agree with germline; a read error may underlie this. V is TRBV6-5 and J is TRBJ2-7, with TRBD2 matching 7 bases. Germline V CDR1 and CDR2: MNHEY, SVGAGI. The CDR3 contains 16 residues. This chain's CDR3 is CASSYSIQRGDYEQYF. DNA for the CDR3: TGCGCCAGCAGTTACTCCATCCAGCGGGGTGACTACGAGCAGTACTTC.

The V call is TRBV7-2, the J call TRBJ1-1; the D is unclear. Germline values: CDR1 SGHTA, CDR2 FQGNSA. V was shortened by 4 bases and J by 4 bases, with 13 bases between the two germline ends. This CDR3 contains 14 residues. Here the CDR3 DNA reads TGTGCCAGCAGCTCCCTCTTCTTCAGCACTGAAGCTTTCTTT. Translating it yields CASSSLFFSTEAFF.

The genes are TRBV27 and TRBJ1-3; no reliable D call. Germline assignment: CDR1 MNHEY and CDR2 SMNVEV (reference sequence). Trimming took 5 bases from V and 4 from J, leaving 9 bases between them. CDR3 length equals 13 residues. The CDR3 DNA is TGTGCCAGCAGTCCTAAACAAGGAAACACCATATATTTT. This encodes CASSPKQGNTIYF.

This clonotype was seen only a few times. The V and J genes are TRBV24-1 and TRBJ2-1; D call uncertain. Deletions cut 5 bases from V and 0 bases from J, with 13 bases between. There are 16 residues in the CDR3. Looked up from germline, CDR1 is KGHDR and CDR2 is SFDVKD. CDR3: CATSGTNANSYNEQFF. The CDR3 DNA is TGTGCCACCAGTGGTACTAACGCCAACTCCTACAATGAGCAGTTCTTC.

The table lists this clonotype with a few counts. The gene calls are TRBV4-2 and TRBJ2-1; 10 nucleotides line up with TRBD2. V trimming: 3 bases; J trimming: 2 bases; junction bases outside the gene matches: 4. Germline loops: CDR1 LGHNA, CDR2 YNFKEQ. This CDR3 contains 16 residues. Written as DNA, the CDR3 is TGTGCCAGCAGCCAGGACAGCGGGGGGGCCTACAATGAGCAGTTCTTC. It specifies CASSQDSGGAYNEQFF.

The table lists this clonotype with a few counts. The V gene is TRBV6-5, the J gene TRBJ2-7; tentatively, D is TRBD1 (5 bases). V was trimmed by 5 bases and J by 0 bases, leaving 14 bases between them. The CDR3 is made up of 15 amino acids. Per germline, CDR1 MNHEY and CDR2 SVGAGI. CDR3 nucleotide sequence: TGTGCCAGCAGTACCCGGACACTGGGCTCCTACGAGCAGTACTTC. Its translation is CASSTRTLGSYEQYF.

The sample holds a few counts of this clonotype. CDR3 coding DNA: TGTGCCAGCAGTTCCTGGATGGCGGGCGGGAACTACGAGCAGTACTTC. It is translated as CASSSWMAGGNYEQYF. V usage is TRBV12-3 or TRBV12-4 and J usage is TRBJ2-7; D might be TRBD2 (6 bases). V shed 4 bases and J shed 3 bases, with 19 bases lying between them. The CDR3 totals 16 residues.

DNA of the CDR3: TGTGCCAGCAGCTGGACAGGGCCTGATTCACCCCTCCACTTT. Its protein is CASSWTGPDSPLHF. The chain is built from TRBV12-3 or TRBV12-4 and TRBJ1-6; 8 bases map to TRBD1. This CDR3 is 14 amino acids long. Germline trimming cut 6 bases from V and 8 bases from J; bases unmatched to any gene: 6.

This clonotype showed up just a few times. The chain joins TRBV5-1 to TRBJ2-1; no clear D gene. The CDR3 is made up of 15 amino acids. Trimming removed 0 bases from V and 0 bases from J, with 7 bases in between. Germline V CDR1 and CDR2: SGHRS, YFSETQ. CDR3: CASSLARSSYNEQFF. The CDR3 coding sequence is TGCGCCAGCAGCTTGGCGCGGAGCTCCTACAATGAGCAGTTCTTC.

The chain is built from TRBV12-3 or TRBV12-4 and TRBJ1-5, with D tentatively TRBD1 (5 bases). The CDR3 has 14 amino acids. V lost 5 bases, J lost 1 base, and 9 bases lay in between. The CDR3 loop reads CASSRGGSNQPQHF. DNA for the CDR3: TGTGCCAGCAGTCGGGGGGGGAGCAATCAGCCCCAGCATTTT.

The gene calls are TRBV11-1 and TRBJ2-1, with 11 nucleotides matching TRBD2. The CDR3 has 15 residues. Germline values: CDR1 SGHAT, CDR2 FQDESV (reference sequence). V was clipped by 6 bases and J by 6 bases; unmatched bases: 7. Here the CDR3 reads CASRFTSGGLNEQFF. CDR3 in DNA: TGTGCCAGCAGGTTTACTAGCGGGGGCCTCAATGAGCAGTTCTTC.

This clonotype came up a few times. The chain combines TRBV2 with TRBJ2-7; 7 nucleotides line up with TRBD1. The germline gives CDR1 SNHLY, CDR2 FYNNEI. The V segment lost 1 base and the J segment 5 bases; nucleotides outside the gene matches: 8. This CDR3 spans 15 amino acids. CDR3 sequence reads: CASSEGQGWLDEQYF. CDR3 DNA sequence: TGTGCCAGCAGTGAAGGACAGGGCTGGTTGGACGAGCAGTACTTC.

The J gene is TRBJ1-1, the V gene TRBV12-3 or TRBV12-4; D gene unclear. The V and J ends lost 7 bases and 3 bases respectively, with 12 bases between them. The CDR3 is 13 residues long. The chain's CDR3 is CASNQEVHTEAFF. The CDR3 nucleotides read TGTGCCAGCAACCAGGAGGTGCACACTGAAGCTTTCTTT.

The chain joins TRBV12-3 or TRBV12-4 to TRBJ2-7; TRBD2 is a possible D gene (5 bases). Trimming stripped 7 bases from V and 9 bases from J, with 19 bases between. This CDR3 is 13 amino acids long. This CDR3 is CASTRRLSGGQYF. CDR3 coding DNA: TGTGCCAGCACCCGGAGGCTTTCTGGCGGGCAGTACTTC.

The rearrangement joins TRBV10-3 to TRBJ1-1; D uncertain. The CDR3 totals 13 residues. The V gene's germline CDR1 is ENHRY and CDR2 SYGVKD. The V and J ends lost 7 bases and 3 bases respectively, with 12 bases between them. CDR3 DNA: TGTGCCATCACCACCGAGGGAGACACTGAAGCTTTCTTT. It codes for CAITTEGDTEAFF.

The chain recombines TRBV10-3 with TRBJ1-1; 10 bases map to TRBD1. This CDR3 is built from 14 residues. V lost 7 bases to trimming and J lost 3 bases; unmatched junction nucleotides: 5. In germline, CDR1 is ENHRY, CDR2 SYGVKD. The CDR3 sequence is CAIKPGQGDTEAFF. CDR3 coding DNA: TGTGCCATCAAGCCCGGACAGGGGGACACTGAAGCTTTCTTT.

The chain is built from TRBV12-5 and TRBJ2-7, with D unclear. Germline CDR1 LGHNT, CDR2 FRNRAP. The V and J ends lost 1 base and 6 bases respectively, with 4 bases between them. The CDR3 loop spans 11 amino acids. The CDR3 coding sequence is TGTGCTAGTGGTTTGGGGTCCGAGCAGTACTTC. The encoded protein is CASGLGSEQYF.

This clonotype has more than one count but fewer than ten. The CDR3 DNA reads TGTGCCAGCAGTTCCAGGCCGGGACAGCACTACGAGCAGTACTTC. It codes for CASSSRPGQHYEQYF. This rearrangement joins TRBV6-5 to TRBJ2-7; 7 bases line up with TRBD1. The CDR3 spans 15 residues. V was pared by 4 bases and J by 3 bases, with 9 bases of the junction left unmatched. CDR1 and CDR2 (germline): MNHEY, SVGAGI.

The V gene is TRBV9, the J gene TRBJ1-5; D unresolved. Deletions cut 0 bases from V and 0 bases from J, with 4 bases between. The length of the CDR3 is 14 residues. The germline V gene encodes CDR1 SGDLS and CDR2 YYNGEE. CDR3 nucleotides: TGTGCCAGCAGCGTAGAGGATAGCAATCAGCCCCAGCATTTT. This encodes CASSVEDSNQPQHF.

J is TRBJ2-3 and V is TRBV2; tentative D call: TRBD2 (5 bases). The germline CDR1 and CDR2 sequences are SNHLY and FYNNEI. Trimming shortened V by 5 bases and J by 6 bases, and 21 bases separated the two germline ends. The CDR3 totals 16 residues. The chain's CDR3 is CASSPTTTRGSDTQYF. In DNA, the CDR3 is TGTGCCAGCAGTCCCACGACTACGAGAGGGTCGGATACGCAGTATTTT.

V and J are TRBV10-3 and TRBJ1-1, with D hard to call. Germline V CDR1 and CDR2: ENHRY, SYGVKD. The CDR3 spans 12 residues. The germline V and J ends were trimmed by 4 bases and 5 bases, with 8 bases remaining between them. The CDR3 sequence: CAISAERTEAFF. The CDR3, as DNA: TGTGCCATCAGTGCTGAGCGGACTGAAGCTTTCTTT.

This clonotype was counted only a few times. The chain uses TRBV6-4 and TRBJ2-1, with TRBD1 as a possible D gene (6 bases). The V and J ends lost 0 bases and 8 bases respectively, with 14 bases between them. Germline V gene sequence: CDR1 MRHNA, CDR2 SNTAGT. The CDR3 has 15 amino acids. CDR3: CASSDSTESGDEQFF. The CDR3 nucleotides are TGTGCCAGCAGTGACTCTACCGAATCAGGGGATGAGCAGTTCTTC.

CDR3 sequence: CASSLRGDEKLFF. As DNA, the CDR3 is TGCGCCAGCAGCCTAAGAGGGGATGAAAAACTGTTTTTT. This rearrangement joins TRBV4-1 to TRBJ1-4; possible D gene TRBD1, 5 bases. Germline V gene data show CDR1 as MGHRA and CDR2 as YSYEKL. This CDR3 is built from 13 residues. Trimming shortened V by 4 bases and J by 6 bases, and 9 bases separated the two germline ends.